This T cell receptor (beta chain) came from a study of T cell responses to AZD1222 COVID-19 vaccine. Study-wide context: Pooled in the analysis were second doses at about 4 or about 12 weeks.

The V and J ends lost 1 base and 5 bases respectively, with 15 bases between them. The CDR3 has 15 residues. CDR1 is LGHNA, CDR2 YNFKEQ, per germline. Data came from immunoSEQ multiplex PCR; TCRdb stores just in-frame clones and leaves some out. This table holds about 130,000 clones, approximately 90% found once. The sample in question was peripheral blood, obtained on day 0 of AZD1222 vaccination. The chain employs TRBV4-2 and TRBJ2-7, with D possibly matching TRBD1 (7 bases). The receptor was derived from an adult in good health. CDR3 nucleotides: TGTGCCAGCAGCCAAGTGGGCAGGGGGGCCCACGAGCAGTACTTC. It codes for CASSQVGRGAHEQYF.